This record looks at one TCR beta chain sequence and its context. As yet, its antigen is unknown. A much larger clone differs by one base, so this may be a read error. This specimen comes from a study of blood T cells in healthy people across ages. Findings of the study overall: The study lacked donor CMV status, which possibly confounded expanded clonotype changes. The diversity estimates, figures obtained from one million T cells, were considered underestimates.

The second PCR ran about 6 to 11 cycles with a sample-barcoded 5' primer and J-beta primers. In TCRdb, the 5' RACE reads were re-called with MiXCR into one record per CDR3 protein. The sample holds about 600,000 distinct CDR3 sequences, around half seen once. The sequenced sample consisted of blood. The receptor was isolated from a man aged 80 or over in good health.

The CDR3 region is CASSYSTAGDYYNEQYF. DNA of the CDR3: TGTGCCAGCAGTTACTCGACGGCGGGAGATTACTACAATGAGCAGTACTTC. V and J are TRBV6-5 and TRBJ2-5, with 7 bases aligning to TRBD2. This CDR3 is built from 17 residues. CDR1 and CDR2 (germline): MNHEY, SVGAGI. V dropped 0 bases and J dropped 11; count of bases not matched to a gene: 18.